This T cell receptor (beta chain) was observed in a study of CD8 T cells in ankylosing spondylitis. Study outcomes and limitations: Reportedly, disease-linked clones are significantly enriched in ankylosing spondylitis patients' matched synovial fluid. As for the disease-linked clones, they showed a CD8+ phenotype and occurred at relatively low frequencies in peripheral blood.

This clonotype was detected only a few times. Its antigen is undetermined. TCRdb independently ran MiXCR on the 5' RACE reads; one entry per CDR3 protein. The sample lists about 220,000 distinct CDR3 sequences, roughly 24% occurring once. Germline loops: CDR1 SQVTM, CDR2 ANQGSEA. The CDR3 runs to 16 residues. V was cut by 6 bases and J by 2 bases, with 21 bases left in between. V gene TRBV29-1 combines with J gene TRBJ2-3; no reliable D call. Sequencing input: blood, either unsorted or a sorted T cell fraction (not recorded which). The sequence derives from a male donor with ankylosing spondylitis or in good health (not recorded which). CDR3 sequence reads: CSVELMDDRITDTQYF. CDR3 nucleotides: TGCAGCGTGGAATTAATGGACGACCGGATCACAGATACGCAGTATTTT.